The 32 T cell receptor beta chains below come from one sample, sequenced in a study of identical twins. TCRdb recomputed calls from the 5' RACE reads with MiXCR, one row per CDR3 protein. The sample includes approximately 550,000 distinct CDR3 sequences, approximately 20% of them seen just once. The data also belong to a second study, concerning yellow fever vaccine responses in identical twins.

The specimen sequenced was CD4+ T cells sorted from blood. All receptors derive from a woman aged 18-29 years in good health.

The rearrangement uses TRBV20-1 and TRBJ2-1; 13 positions match TRBD2. CDR1 is DFQATT and CDR2 is SNEGSKA in the germline V gene (reference sequence). The CDR3 runs to 17 residues. Trimming took 2 bases from V and 1 from J; bases not matched to a gene: 5. The CDR3 spells CSARRTSGGPSYNEQFF. CDR3 in DNA: TGCAGTGCTAGAAGGACTAGCGGGGGACCTTCCTACAATGAGCAGTTCTTC.

This clonotype was picked up a small number of times. The chain recombines TRBV2 with TRBJ2-1; D might be TRBD1 (6 bases). This CDR3 is 16 amino acids long. From germline, CDR1 is SNHLY and CDR2 FYNNEI. V lost 3 bases and J lost 7, with 19 bases in between. The CDR3 here is CASSDQGPTLGNEQFF. The CDR3 DNA reads as TGTGCCAGCAGTGACCAGGGGCCCACCCTGGGGAATGAGCAGTTCTTC.

This chain connects TRBV5-1 to TRBJ2-1; 14 nucleotides align to TRBD2. CDR1 SGHRS and CDR2 YFSETQ come from the germline V gene. This CDR3 contains 20 residues. Trimming took 4 bases from V and 2 from J; bases not matched to a gene: 14. CDR3 DNA: TGCGCCAGCAGCCAACGGACTAGCGGGGGGCCGGAATGGGCCTACAATGAGCAGTTCTTC. Amino acids: CASSQRTSGGPEWAYNEQFF.

The V call is TRBV18, the J call TRBJ2-7, with TRBD1 matching 11 bases. The V and J ends lost 3 bases and 2 bases, in that order; junction bases with no gene match: 6. Looked up from germline, CDR1 is KGHSH and CDR2 is LQKENI. This CDR3 is built from 16 residues. DNA for the CDR3: TGTGCCAGCTCACCGGACAGGGGGCGTCGGACCTACGAGCAGTACTTC. Translated: CASSPDRGRRTYEQYF.

This clonotype was found many times. The chain has TRBV12-3 or TRBV12-4 and TRBJ2-7, with no clear D. The V and J ends lost 3 bases and 6 bases respectively, with 6 bases between them. This CDR3 contains 11 residues. CDR3 in amino acids: CASSLWVEQYV. The CDR3 DNA is TGTGCCAGCAGTTTGTGGGTCGAGCAGTACGTC.

This clonotype has just a few counts. The rearrangement joins TRBV5-5 to TRBJ1-5, with 7 positions matching TRBD1. V lost 4 bases, J lost 6 bases, and 4 bases stayed unmatched. The CDR3 is 13 amino acids. Per the germline V gene, CDR1 is SGHKS and CDR2 is YYEKEE (reference sequence). CDR3 sequence (DNA): TGTGCCAGCAGCCCGGACAGGTTTCAGCCCCAGCATTTT. Encoded protein: CASSPDRFQPQHF.

The V and J genes are TRBV28 and TRBJ1-3; no firm D call. This CDR3 is 16 amino acids long. Germline V gives CDR1 MDHEN, CDR2 SYDVKM. The V and J ends lost 7 bases and 0 bases respectively, with 16 bases between them. The CDR3 protein is CASTSERMISGNTIYF. The CDR3 DNA sequence: TGTGCCAGCACCTCTGAACGGATGATCTCTGGAAACACCATATATTTT. Based on the CDR3 plus reference TRBV28 and TRBJ1-3, the full variable domain is DVKVTQSSRYLVKRTGEKVFLECVQDMDHENMFWYRQDPGLGLRLIYFSYDVKMKEKGDIPEGYSVSREKKERFSLILESASTNQTSMYLCASTSERMISGNTIYFGEGSWLTVV.

In DNA form, the CDR3 reads TGTGCCAGCAGCGGGGCGGGCAGCGGGGAGCAGTTCTTC. Protein sequence: CASSGAGSGEQFF. V and J are TRBV11-2 and TRBJ2-1; TRBD2 is a possible D gene (6 bases). The CDR3 extends over 13 amino acids. V was trimmed by 5 bases and J by 10 bases, leaving 15 bases between them. CDR1 SGHAT and CDR2 FQNNGV come from the germline V gene.

The V call is TRBV29-1, the J call TRBJ2-5, with 8 nucleotides matching TRBD1. V trimming: 5 bases; J trimming: 7 bases; junction bases outside the gene matches: 9. Germline V gene sequence: CDR1 SQVTM, CDR2 ANQGSEA. CDR3 length: 13 residues. CDR3 nucleotide sequence: TGCAGCGTTCCCCCGCAGGGGGCATCGACCCAGTACTTC. It is translated as CSVPPQGASTQYF.

Written as DNA, the CDR3 is TGTGCCAGCAGCCTAGCGGGAAAGTTCGCAGATACGCAGTATTTT. Translation gives CASSLAGKFADTQYF. V and J are TRBV27 and TRBJ2-3; TRBD2 matches at 9 bases. J lost 4 bases, V lost 6 bases, and 8 bases had no gene match. The CDR3 covers 15 residues. Germline-derived CDR1 and CDR2 are MNHEY and SMNVEV (reference sequence).

There are a few counts of this clonotype. V gene TRBV19 combines with J gene TRBJ2-7, with D perhaps TRBD1 or TRBD2 (5 bases each). The CDR3 covers 13 residues. Trimming left V 10 bases short and J 3 bases short, with 16 bases between. CDR1 and CDR2 from the germline V gene are LNHDA and SQIVND (reference sequence). CDR3 in amino acids: CAKLGTVNYEQYV. CDR3 coding DNA: TGTGCCAAGTTGGGGACGGTAAACTACGAGCAGTACGTC.

V and J are TRBV3-1 and TRBJ2-1; 10 positions agree with TRBD2. Per the germline V gene, CDR1 is LGHDT and CDR2 is YNNKEL (reference sequence). The CDR3 extends over 15 amino acids. With V trimmed by 4 bases and J by 5 bases, 5 bases remained unmatched. CDR3 sequence reads: CASSLPGLANNEQFF. CDR3 DNA: TGTGCCAGCAGCCTACCGGGACTAGCGAACAATGAGCAGTTCTTC.

The V call is TRBV10-3, the J call TRBJ2-7, with D perhaps being TRBD1 or TRBD2 (6 bases each). Germline V gene lookup returns CDR1 ENHRY and CDR2 SYGVKD. V gave up 0 bases and J gave up 7 bases, with 22 bases separating them. The CDR3 runs to 17 residues. CDR3 nucleotides: TGTGCCATCAGTGAGTCGGGGGGCAGGACAGTCCCTGGGGAGCAGTACTTC. As protein: CAISESGGRTVPGEQYF.

This clonotype was found a few times. The V call is TRBV7-2, the J call TRBJ1-1, with D hard to call. Per the germline V gene, CDR1 is SGHTA and CDR2 is FQGNSA. This CDR3 contains 14 residues. Trimming pared 1 base from V and 1 base from J, leaving 7 bases between. The CDR3 sequence: CASSLDWRNTEAFF. The CDR3 bases are TGTGCCAGCAGCTTAGACTGGAGGAACACTGAAGCTTTCTTT.

The sample holds a few counts of this clonotype. The chain joins TRBV5-1 to TRBJ2-5; D unresolved. Germline values: CDR1 SGHRS, CDR2 YFSETQ. V was cut by 0 bases and J by 0 bases, with 9 bases left in between. CDR3 size: 15 residues. CDR3 residues: CASSLAEVNQETQYF. The CDR3 DNA reads TGCGCCAGCAGCTTGGCCGAGGTCAACCAAGAGACCCAGTACTTC.

The chain recombines TRBV18 with TRBJ2-7; the D gene is possibly TRBD1 (5 bases). This CDR3 comprises 14 residues. CDR1 is KGHSH and CDR2 is LQKENI in the germline V gene. Trimming took off 2 bases at V and 0 bases at J, with 8 bases between the two ends. CDR3 protein: CASSPTGYSYEQYF. DNA for the CDR3: TGTGCCAGCTCACCAACAGGCTACTCCTACGAGCAGTACTTC.

This clonotype was observed a few times. The V and J genes are TRBV7-7 and TRBJ2-1; D remains unclear. The germline V gene encodes CDR1 SSHAT and CDR2 FNYEAQ (reference sequence). Trimming removed 1 base from V and 10 bases from J, with 11 bases in between. The CDR3 has 13 amino acids. The CDR3 region is CASSLVSLTEQFF. The DNA for the CDR3 is TGTGCCAGCAGCTTAGTTTCCCTGACAGAGCAGTTCTTC.

The rearrangement uses TRBV2 and TRBJ2-7; TRBD1 matches 8 bases. Trimming cost V 7 bases and J 4 bases; bases outside gene matches: 6. This CDR3 comprises 13 residues. Germline V gene data show CDR1 as SNHLY and CDR2 as FYNNEI. The CDR3 sequence: CASNGDRGYEQYF. The CDR3 bases are TGTGCCAGCAATGGAGACAGGGGATACGAGCAGTACTTC.

The chain recombines TRBV5-1 with TRBJ2-5; D call uncertain. The CDR3 has 12 amino acids. Trimming took 8 bases from V and 2 from J, leaving 10 bases between them. Germline loops: CDR1 SGHRS, CDR2 YFSETQ. The CDR3 DNA reads TGCGCCAGTACGTCAAGTCAAGAGACCCAGTACTTC. The encoded protein is CASTSSQETQYF.

The rearrangement uses TRBV28 and TRBJ2-1; D is possibly TRBD1 (5 bases). Germline V CDR1 and CDR2: MDHEN, SYDVKM. The CDR3 has 17 residues. The V and J ends lost 4 bases and 4 bases respectively, with 20 bases between them. In DNA, the CDR3 is TGTGCCAGCAGTTCAACTAAGGGGCAAGGGGCTTACAATGAGCAGTTCTTC. Translated: CASSSTKGQGAYNEQFF.

There are a few counts of this clonotype. The gene calls are TRBV20-1 and TRBJ2-3, with D uncertain. Germline V gene lookup returns CDR1 DFQATT and CDR2 SNEGSKA (reference sequence). This CDR3 comprises 12 residues. The ends were cut back, 1 base at V and 4 bases at J, with 6 bases in the middle. CDR3 sequence: CSARGMADTQYF. CDR3 nucleotides: TGCAGTGCTAGAGGGATGGCAGATACGCAGTATTTT.

This clonotype appeared a few times. This chain links TRBV28 with TRBJ2-5; D call uncertain. V was clipped by 7 bases and J by 1 base, with 4 bases between them. Germline assignment: CDR1 MDHEN and CDR2 SYDVKM. CDR3 length: 11 residues. The CDR3 here is CASMTQETQYF. CDR3 nucleotides: TGTGCCAGCATGACCCAAGAGACCCAGTACTTC. Full variable domain (missing parts from reference TRBV28 and TRBJ2-5): DVKVTQSSRYLVKRTGEKVFLECVQDMDHENMFWYRQDPGLGLRLIYFSYDVKMKEKGDIPEGYSVSREKKERFSLILESASTNQTSMYLCASMTQETQYFGPGTRLLVL.

V gene TRBV6-5 combines with J gene TRBJ2-5; 9 nucleotides align to TRBD2. J lost 5 bases, V lost 7 bases, and 8 bases had no gene match. The CDR3 totals 14 residues. Germline assignment: CDR1 MNHEY and CDR2 SVGAGI. In nucleotides, the CDR3 is TGTGCCAGCACGTCGCTAGCGGGGTCCGAGACCCAGTACTTC. It specifies CASTSLAGSETQYF.

The chain links TRBV28 to TRBJ2-7; 8 nucleotides match TRBD2. The J segment lost 5 bases and the V segment lost 3 bases, leaving 9 bases of the junction unmatched. Germline V CDR1 and CDR2: MDHEN, SYDVKM. The CDR3 is 15 residues long. The CDR3 nucleotides are TGTGCCAGCAGTTTCACGGGTAGCGGGACTAACGAGCAGTACTTC. Its protein is CASSFTGSGTNEQYF.

This clonotype was recorded a few times. CDR3 sequence: CASSDRDRDRLYEQYV. The CDR3 DNA reads as TGTGCCAGCAGCGACAGGGACCGGGACAGACTCTACGAGCAGTACGTC. This rearrangement joins TRBV3-1 to TRBJ2-7, with 7 bases lining up with TRBD1. This CDR3 contains 16 residues. Germline CDR1 and CDR2: LGHDT and YNNKEL (reference sequence). V dropped 5 bases and J dropped 3; count of bases not matched to a gene: 13.

The V gene is TRBV5-1, the J gene TRBJ2-1, with D perhaps matching TRBD2 (6 bases). The CDR3 covers 13 residues. V was cut by 1 base and J by 7 bases, with 9 bases left in between. CDR1 and CDR2 (germline): SGHRS, YFSETQ. The CDR3 here is CASSLPGRNEQFF. As DNA, the CDR3 is TGCGCCAGCAGCTTGCCGGGGAGGAATGAGCAGTTCTTC.

V gene TRBV3-1 combines with J gene TRBJ2-3, with 10 bases fitting TRBD2. The ends lost 1 base at V and 11 bases at J; junction bases unmatched: 9. Germline V gene sequence: CDR1 LGHDT, CDR2 YNNKEL (reference sequence). This CDR3 has 15 amino acids. This chain's CDR3 is CASSQVGAGGLKQYF. CDR3 in DNA: TGTGCCAGCAGCCAAGTCGGAGCGGGGGGGCTGAAGCAGTATTTT.

In nucleotides, the CDR3 is TGTGCCAGCAGCCGGAGGGGAGGGGGCTACGAGCAGTACTTC. This translates into CASSRRGGGYEQYF. V and J are TRBV14 and TRBJ2-7; weak D call: TRBD2 (7 bases). CDR1 SGHDN and CDR2 FVKESK come from the germline V gene. The CDR3 totals 14 residues. The V gene lost 4 bases and the J gene lost 3 bases, with 13 bases spanning the gap.

The chain has TRBV12-3 or TRBV12-4 and TRBJ1-5; D may be TRBD1 (6 bases). The CDR3 contains 14 residues. The V end was cut by 2 bases, the J end by 3 bases, with 8 bases between. The CDR3 sequence: CASSLRGYNQPQHF. The CDR3 DNA is TGTGCCAGCAGTTTAAGGGGGTACAATCAGCCCCAGCATTTT.

The rearrangement links TRBV5-1 to TRBJ2-1; 8 nucleotides match TRBD1. V was clipped by 4 bases and J by 2 bases; unmatched bases: 5. The germline V gene has CDR1 SGHRS and CDR2 YFSETQ. The CDR3 is 15 amino acids. Here the CDR3 DNA reads TGCGCCAGCAGCGCTGGACAGGGAGCCTACAATGAGCAGTTCTTC. This codes for CASSAGQGAYNEQFF.

The chain links TRBV5-1 to TRBJ2-1, with D uncertain. CDR3 length: 17 residues. V was trimmed by 1 base and J by 0 bases, leaving 14 bases between them. Germline CDR1 and CDR2: SGHRS and YFSETQ. CDR3 sequence (DNA): TGCGCCAGCAGCTTGCACGTCGGGCAGAGCTCCTACAATGAGCAGTTCTTC. It specifies CASSLHVGQSSYNEQFF.

This clonotype turned up a few times. The rearrangement joins TRBV5-1 to TRBJ2-3; TRBD2 agrees at 14 bases. The CDR3 is made up of 17 amino acids. From germline, CDR1 is SGHRS and CDR2 YFSETQ. J was trimmed by 0 bases and V by 4 bases; bases with no gene match: 4. CDR3 bases: TGCGCCAGCAGCAGGCGGACTAGCGGGGGGAGCACAGATACGCAGTATTTT. It translates to CASSRRTSGGSTDTQYF.